This is a list of T cell receptor beta chains from one sample in a study of blood T cell repertoires in COVID-19. Produced via immunoSEQ multiplex PCR; TCRdb's table is partial and in-frame only. The table lists some 210,000 clones, roughly four fifths of them singletons, with over 9.5% in the top ten. The sequencing input was peripheral blood. Receptors were obtained from a middle-aged woman with acute or convalescent COVID-19. The CDR3 runs from the conserved cysteine through the conserved F or W. Each record gives: D gene, clone size, J gene, V gene, CDR3 protein, CDR3 DNA. The D gene is left open where the match is weak. Not all rows give a size; the values are once, few, many and, for expanded clones, a class.

D: TRBD2
size: .
J: TRBJ2-4
V: TRBV7-2
CDR3: CASSSRTSGRGKNIQYF
DNA: TGTGCCAGCAGCTCGCGGACTAGCGGGAGGGGGAAAAACATTCAGTACTTC

D: .
size: .
J: TRBJ1-1
V: TRBV5-1
CDR3: CASSLSGDTEAFF
DNA: TGCGCCAGCAGCTTGTCGGGTGACACTGAAGCTTTCTTT

D: .
size: .
J: TRBJ2-2
V: TRBV18
CDR3: CASSVEATTRELFF
DNA: TGTGCCAGCTCAGTCGAGGCTACCACCCGGGAGCTGTTTTTT

D: TRBD1
size: .
J: TRBJ2-1
V: TRBV11-2
CDR3: CASSLTGGSYNEQFF
DNA: TGTGCCAGCAGCTTAACAGGGGGCTCCTACAATGAGCAGTTCTTC

D: TRBD2
size: .
J: TRBJ2-2
V: TRBV6-2/TRBV6-3
CDR3: CASSAPSGTSGGELFF
DNA: TGTGCCAGCAGTGCCCCGTCCGGGACTAGTGGCGGGGAGCTGTTTTTT

D: TRBD2
size: few
J: TRBJ2-5
V: TRBV2
CDR3: CASAGLAVETQYF
DNA: TGTGCCAGCGCGGGACTAGCAGTGGAGACCCAGTACTTC

D: TRBD2
size: .
J: TRBJ2-2
V: TRBV11-2
CDR3: CASSKREGATGELFF
DNA: TGTGCCAGCAGTAAAAGGGAGGGTGCGACCGGGGAGCTGTTTTTT

D: .
size: .
J: TRBJ2-3
V: TRBV25-1
CDR3: CASSGQWSTDTQYF
DNA: TGTGCCAGCAGTGGGCAGTGGAGCACAGATACGCAGTATTTT

D: TRBD1
size: .
J: TRBJ2-2
V: TRBV6-1
CDR3: CASSERLGGQVSTGELFF
DNA: TGTGCCAGCAGTGAAAGGCTAGGGGGACAGGTTAGCACCGGGGAGCTGTTTTTT

D: TRBD2
size: few
J: TRBJ2-2
V: TRBV7-6
CDR3: CASSPPGGLNTGELFF
DNA: TGTGCCAGCAGCCCGCCCGGGGGGTTGAACACCGGGGAGCTGTTTTTT

D: .
size: .
J: TRBJ2-7
V: TRBV14
CDR3: CASSQAGARIGEQYF
DNA: TGTGCCAGCAGCCAAGCAGGGGCAAGGATAGGCGAGCAGTACTTC

D: .
size: .
J: TRBJ2-2
V: TRBV2
CDR3: CASSEVRSNTGELFF
DNA: TGTGCCAGCAGTGAAGTCAGGTCGAACACCGGGGAGCTGTTTTTT

D: TRBD2
size: .
J: TRBJ2-3
V: TRBV5-1
CDR3: CASSSGTTSKDTQYF
DNA: TGCGCCAGCTCCTCCGGGACTACATCGAAAGATACGCAGTATTTT

D: .
size: .
J: TRBJ2-7
V: TRBV6-5
CDR3: CASRAGRSSPYEQYF
DNA: TGTGCCAGCAGGGCCGGCAGGTCCTCTCCCTACGAGCAGTACTTC

D: .
size: .
J: TRBJ1-2
V: TRBV6-5
CDR3: CASSYSRGWEGYGYTF
DNA: TGTGCCAGCAGTTACTCGAGAGGGTGGGAAGGCTATGGCTACACCTTC

D: .
size: few
J: TRBJ1-2
V: TRBV3-1/TRBV3-2
CDR3: CASSQVGGRVDGYTF
DNA: TGTGCCAGCAGCCAAGTCGGCGGCAGGGTGGATGGCTACACCTTC

D: .
size: .
J: TRBJ1-1
V: TRBV7-2
CDR3: CASSFSRGRTEAFF
DNA: TGTGCCAGCAGCTTTAGTCGGGGGAGAACTGAAGCTTTCTTT

D: .
size: .
J: TRBJ2-7
V: TRBV7-3
CDR3: CASAPGGSSYEQYF
DNA: TGTGCCAGCGCCCCGGGGGGCAGCTCCTACGAGCAGTACTTC

D: .
size: .
J: TRBJ1-5
V: TRBV7-2
CDR3: CASRQYSNQPQHF
DNA: TGTGCCAGCAGACAGTATAGCAATCAGCCCCAGCATTTT

D: .
size: .
J: TRBJ1-6
V: TRBV5-6
CDR3: CASSPGTFNSPLHF
DNA: TGTGCCAGCAGCCCAGGGACTTTTAATTCACCCCTCCACTTT

D: .
size: .
J: TRBJ1-6
V: TRBV9
CDR3: CASSATNNSPLHF
DNA: TGTGCCAGCAGCGCCACTAATAATTCACCCCTCCACTTT

D: TRBD2
size: .
J: TRBJ2-7
V: TRBV6-2/TRBV6-3
CDR3: CASSYGLAYEQYF
DNA: TGTGCCAGCAGTTACGGACTAGCCTACGAGCAGTACTTC

D: TRBD1
size: .
J: TRBJ2-7
V: TRBV7-2
CDR3: CASSLGGGQGTAQYF
DNA: TGTGCCAGCAGCTTAGGGGGGGGACAGGGGACGGCGCAGTACTTC

D: .
size: .
J: TRBJ1-2
V: TRBV4-1
CDR3: CASSQGTTGIQGKSYTF
DNA: TGCGCCAGCAGCCAAGGTACAACAGGGATCCAAGGGAAAAGCTACACCTTC

D: TRBD2
size: .
J: TRBJ2-1
V: TRBV30
CDR3: CAWGSGGPWEQFF
DNA: TGTGCCTGGGGTAGCGGGGGCCCTTGGGAGCAGTTCTTC

D: .
size: .
J: TRBJ2-7
V: TRBV30
CDR3: CAWRRTYEQYF
DNA: TGTGCCTGGAGGCGGACCTACGAGCAGTACTTC

D: .
size: few
J: TRBJ1-1
V: TRBV15
CDR3: CATSQGRTEAFF
DNA: TGTGCCACATCTCAGGGGCGCACTGAAGCTTTCTTT

D: TRBD2
size: .
J: TRBJ2-7
V: TRBV6-5
CDR3: CASSLDGRSYEQYF
DNA: TGTGCCAGCAGTTTGGACGGGAGGTCCTACGAGCAGTACTTC

D: .
size: .
J: TRBJ1-5
V: TRBV5-6
CDR3: CASSVTGSQPQHF
DNA: TGTGCCAGCAGCGTTACAGGGAGTCAGCCCCAGCATTTT

D: .
size: .
J: TRBJ1-1
V: TRBV10-3
CDR3: CAISDPEWGRTEAFF
DNA: TGTGCCATCAGTGACCCCGAGTGGGGGCGCACTGAAGCTTTCTTT

D: TRBD2
size: .
J: TRBJ2-2
V: TRBV6-4
CDR3: CASSDWRLAGGEEELFF
DNA: TGTGCCAGCAGTGATTGGCGGCTAGCGGGGGGCGAGGAGGAGCTGTTTTTT

D: .
size: .
J: TRBJ2-2
V: TRBV7-6
CDR3: CASSLSTPNTGELFF
DNA: TGTGCCAGCAGCTTATCCACACCGAACACCGGGGAGCTGTTTTTT

D: .
size: .
J: TRBJ2-7
V: TRBV27
CDR3: CASSSRSEQYF
DNA: TGTGCCAGCAGTTCTAGGTCCGAGCAGTACTTC

D: .
size: .
J: TRBJ2-1
V: TRBV3-1/TRBV3-2
CDR3: CASSQERLSNEGSYNEQFF
DNA: TGTGCCAGCAGCCAAGAACGCCTTTCCAACGAGGGCTCCTACAATGAGCAGTTCTTC

D: TRBD1
size: .
J: TRBJ1-1
V: TRBV10-3
CDR3: CAISRTGPMNTEAFF
DNA: TGTGCCATCAGTCGGACAGGACCCATGAACACTGAAGCTTTCTTT

D: TRBD2
size: .
J: TRBJ2-7
V: TRBV19
CDR3: CASSISTSGSYEQYF
DNA: TGTGCCAGTAGTATTTCAACTAGCGGATCCTACGAGCAGTACTTC

D: .
size: .
J: TRBJ2-3
V: TRBV4-1
CDR3: CASSQRSTDTQYF
DNA: TGCGCCAGCAGCCAGAGAAGCACAGATACGCAGTATTTT

D: .
size: .
J: TRBJ1-1
V: TRBV20-1
CDR3: CSVRRGTEAFF
DNA: TGCAGTGTTCGAAGGGGGACTGAAGCTTTCTTT

D: TRBD2
size: few
J: TRBJ2-5
V: TRBV7-9
CDR3: CASSLIRGTSGRETQYF
DNA: TGTGCCAGCAGCTTAATAAGAGGGACTAGCGGGAGAGAGACCCAGTACTTC

D: TRBD2
size: once
J: TRBJ2-5
V: TRBV27
CDR3: CASSSETSGRQETQYF
DNA: TGTGCCAGCAGTTCCGAAACTAGCGGGAGACAAGAGACCCAGTACTTC

D: TRBD1
size: .
J: TRBJ2-1
V: TRBV3-1/TRBV3-2
CDR3: CASSQVGYTGGRGSRNEQFF
DNA: TGTGCCAGCAGCCAGGTGGGGTACACAGGGGGCAGGGGTTCGCGGAATGAGCAGTTCTTC

D: TRBD1
size: .
J: TRBJ1-2
V: TRBV9
CDR3: CASSPPRVDRLNYGYTF
DNA: TGTGCCAGCAGCCCCCCGAGGGTGGACAGGCTTAACTATGGCTACACCTTC

D: TRBD1
size: once
J: TRBJ2-7
V: TRBV9
CDR3: CASSPGTGFPYEQYF
DNA: TGTGCCAGCAGCCCCGGGACAGGGTTTCCCTACGAGCAGTACTTC

D: .
size: .
J: TRBJ2-7
V: TRBV27
CDR3: CASSPRVHYEQYF
DNA: TGTGCCAGCAGTCCCAGGGTCCACTACGAGCAGTACTTC

D: .
size: few
J: TRBJ1-2
V: TRBV19
CDR3: CASRRNGNYGYTF
DNA: TGTGCCAGTCGTCGCAACGGTAACTATGGCTACACCTTC

D: TRBD1
size: .
J: TRBJ2-7
V: TRBV19
CDR3: CASSMGTGPYEQYF
DNA: TGTGCCAGTAGTATGGGGACAGGGCCCTACGAGCAGTACTTC

D: .
size: .
J: TRBJ2-1
V: TRBV19
CDR3: CASSILTGYNEQFF
DNA: TGTGCCAGTAGTATTTTGACAGGCTACAATGAGCAGTTCTTC

D: .
size: .
J: TRBJ2-1
V: TRBV27
CDR3: CASTKGLHNEQFF
DNA: TGTGCCAGCACCAAGGGACTGCACAATGAGCAGTTCTTC

D: .
size: .
J: TRBJ1-5
V: TRBV19
CDR3: CASSMEVSQPQHF
DNA: TGTGCCAGTAGTATGGAGGTCTCTCAGCCCCAGCATTTT

D: TRBD2
size: .
J: TRBJ2-3
V: TRBV7-9
CDR3: CASSRAGGPDTQYF
DNA: TGTGCCAGCAGTCGCGCGGGGGGGCCAGATACGCAGTATTTT

D: .
size: few
J: TRBJ1-3
V: TRBV11-2
CDR3: CASSRLSSGNTIYF
DNA: TGTGCCAGCAGCCGATTGAGCTCTGGAAACACCATATATTTT